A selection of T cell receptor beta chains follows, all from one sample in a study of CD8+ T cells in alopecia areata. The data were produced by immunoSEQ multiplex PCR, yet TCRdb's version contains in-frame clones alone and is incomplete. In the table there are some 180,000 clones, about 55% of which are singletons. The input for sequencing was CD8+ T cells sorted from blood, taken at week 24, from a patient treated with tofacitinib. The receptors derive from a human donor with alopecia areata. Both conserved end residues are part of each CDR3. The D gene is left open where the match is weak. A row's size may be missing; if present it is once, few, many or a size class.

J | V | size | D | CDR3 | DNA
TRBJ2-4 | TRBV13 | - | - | CASSPLGDIQYF | TGTGCCAGCAGCCCGCTTGGGGACATTCAGTACTTC
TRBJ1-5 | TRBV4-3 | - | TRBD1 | CASSQEQGYQPQHF | TGCGCCAGCAGCCAAGAACAGGGGTATCAGCCCCAGCATTTT
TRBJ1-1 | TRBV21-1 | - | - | CASTHRGAEAFF | TGTGCCAGCACCCATCGGGGTGCTGAAGCTTTCTTT
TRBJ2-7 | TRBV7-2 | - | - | CASSFTRGRVAGGQDEQYF | TGTGCCAGCAGCTTCACCAGGGGGCGCGTCGCGGGGGGCCAGGACGAGCAGTACTTC
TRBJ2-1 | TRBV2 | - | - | CASSEGDLLGEQFF | TGTGCCAGCAGTGAAGGGGACCTTCTAGGTGAGCAGTTCTTC
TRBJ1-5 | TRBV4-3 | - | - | CASSQDGQGGWQPQHF | TGCGCCAGCAGCCAAGACGGCCAGGGAGGGTGGCAGCCCCAGCATTTT
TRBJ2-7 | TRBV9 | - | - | CASSVGSGSSYEQYF | TGTGCCAGCAGCGTAGGGTCAGGGAGTTCCTACGAGCAGTACTTC
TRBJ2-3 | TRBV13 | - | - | CASSFRGDTQYF | TGTGCCAGCAGCTTCCGGGGAGATACGCAGTATTTT
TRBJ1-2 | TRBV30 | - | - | CAWSVGGPEGYTF | TGTGCCTGGAGTGTCGGGGGGCCAGAGGGCTACACCTTC
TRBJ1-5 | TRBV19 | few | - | CASQHRDRNQPQHF | TGTGCCAGCCAACACAGGGATAGGAATCAGCCCCAGCATTTT
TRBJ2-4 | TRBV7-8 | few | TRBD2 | CASSYRLAGGPDDLNF | TGTGCCAGCAGCTACCGACTAGCGGGGGGCCCCGACGATCTGAACTTC
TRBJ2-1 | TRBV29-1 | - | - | CSVDGEGSYNEQFF | TGCAGCGTTGACGGAGAAGGGTCCTACAATGAGCAGTTCTTC
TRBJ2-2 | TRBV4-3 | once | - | CASSRSSAGELFF | TGCGCCAGCAGCCGCAGTTCCGCCGGGGAGCTGTTTTTT
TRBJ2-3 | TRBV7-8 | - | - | CASTSDYSGTQYF | TGTGCCAGCACCTCGGACTATTCGGGTACGCAGTATTTT
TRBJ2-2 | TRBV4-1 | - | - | CASSPNGELFF | TGCGCCAGCAGCCCAAACGGGGAGCTGTTTTTT
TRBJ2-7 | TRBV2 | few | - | CASSGSGDGYEQYF | TGTGCCAGCAGTGGTTCAGGGGACGGCTACGAGCAGTACTTC
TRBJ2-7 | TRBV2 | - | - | CASTMGRGGGYEQYF | TGTGCCAGCACCATGGGACGTGGGGGCGGATACGAGCAGTACTTC
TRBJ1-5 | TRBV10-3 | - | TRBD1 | CAIRPGGKGNQPQHF | TGTGCCATTCGGCCAGGGGGAAAGGGCAATCAGCCCCAGCATTTT
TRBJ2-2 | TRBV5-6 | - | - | CASSLAIRRNTGELFF | TGTGCCAGCAGCTTGGCCATACGGCGAAACACCGGGGAGCTGTTTTTT
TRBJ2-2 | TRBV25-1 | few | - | CASSDLGRSNTGELFF | TGTGCCAGCAGCGACCTTGGGCGTTCGAACACCGGGGAGCTGTTTTTT
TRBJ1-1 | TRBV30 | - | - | CAWGQTNTEAFF | TGTGCCTGGGGACAGACTAACACTGAAGCTTTCTTT
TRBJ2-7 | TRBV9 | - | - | CASSPGRSSYEQYF | TGTGCCAGCAGCCCTGGACGGAGCTCCTACGAGCAGTACTTC
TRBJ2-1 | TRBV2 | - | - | CASSVSYNEQFF | TGTGCCAGCAGCGTATCATACAATGAGCAGTTCTTC
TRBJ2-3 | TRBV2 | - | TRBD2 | CASSEAEAGPSTDTQYF | TGTGCCAGCAGTGAAGCGGAAGCGGGGCCCAGCACAGATACGCAGTATTTT
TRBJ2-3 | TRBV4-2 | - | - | CASIPRRGGTDTQYF | TGTGCCAGCATCCCCCGGCGAGGGGGCACAGATACGCAGTATTTT
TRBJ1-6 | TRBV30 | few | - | CAWTGGNSPLHF | TGTGCCTGGACGGGGGGTAATTCACCCCTCCACTTT
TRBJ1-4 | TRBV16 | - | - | CASSPYLPRDEKLFF | TGTGCCAGCAGCCCTTATCTTCCTCGCGATGAAAAACTGTTTTTT
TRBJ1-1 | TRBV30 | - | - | CAWQIDRGEAFF | TGTGCCTGGCAAATTGATCGTGGTGAAGCTTTCTTT
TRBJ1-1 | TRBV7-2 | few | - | CASSLGLGTVFRSVAEAFF | TGTGCCAGCAGCTTAGGGCTGGGGACGGTATTTAGAAGCGTGGCTGAAGCTTTCTTT
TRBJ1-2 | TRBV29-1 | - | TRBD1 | CSASQGQGSAGYTF | TGCAGCGCCTCCCAAGGACAGGGTAGTGCTGGCTACACCTTC
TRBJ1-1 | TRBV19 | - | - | CASRHDGPVEAFF | TGTGCCAGTAGGCATGACGGTCCCGTTGAAGCTTTCTTT
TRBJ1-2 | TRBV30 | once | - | CAWIWGLGYTF | TGTGCCTGGATTTGGGGGCTCGGCTACACCTTC
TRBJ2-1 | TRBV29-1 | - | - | CSVETTSDNEQFF | TGCAGCGTTGAAACAACCAGCGACAATGAGCAGTTCTTC
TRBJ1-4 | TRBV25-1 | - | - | CASSVQGKANEKLFF | TGTGCCAGCAGTGTCCAGGGGAAGGCTAATGAAAAACTGTTTTTT
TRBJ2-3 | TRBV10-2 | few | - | CASSESNWSPQYF | TGCGCCAGCAGTGAGTCTAACTGGAGCCCGCAGTATTTT
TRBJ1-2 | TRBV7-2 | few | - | CASSPRRRGWYTF | TGTGCCAGCAGCCCACGCCGACGGGGTTGGTACACCTTC
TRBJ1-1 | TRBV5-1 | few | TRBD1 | CASRDRRNTEAFF | TGCGCCAGCCGGGACAGAAGGAACACTGAAGCTTTCTTT
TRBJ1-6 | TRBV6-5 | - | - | CATQQSSYNSPLHF | TGTGCCACCCAACAGAGCTCCTATAATTCACCCCTCCACTTT
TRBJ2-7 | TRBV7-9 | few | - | CASSLGPDASYEQYF | TGTGCCAGCAGCTTAGGGCCTGACGCCTCCTACGAGCAGTACTTC
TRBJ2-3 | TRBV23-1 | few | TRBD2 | CASRGLAGQYF | TGCGCCAGCCGGGGACTAGCGGGGCAGTATTTT
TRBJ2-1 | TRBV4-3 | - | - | CASSQDQGRYNEQFF | TGCGCCAGCAGCCAAGATCAAGGGCGATACAATGAGCAGTTCTTC
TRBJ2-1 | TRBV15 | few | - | CATSRVGGSYNEQFF | TGTGCCACCAGCAGAGTAGGGGGCTCCTACAATGAGCAGTTCTTC
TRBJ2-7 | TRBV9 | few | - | CASSGGVQPWEQYF | TGTGCCAGCAGCGGAGGGGTACAGCCTTGGGAGCAGTACTTC
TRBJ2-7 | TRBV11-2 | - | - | CASSLDRTYEQYF | TGTGCCAGCAGCTTAGACCGGACCTACGAGCAGTACTTC
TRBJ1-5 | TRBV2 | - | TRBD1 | CASTGSRDRENQPQHF | TGTGCCAGCACAGGGTCCCGGGACAGGGAAAATCAGCCCCAGCATTTT
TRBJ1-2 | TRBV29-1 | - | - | CSVTGDSYGYTF | TGCAGCGTTACCGGGGATAGTTATGGCTACACCTTC
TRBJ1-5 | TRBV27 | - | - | CASSLGGSNNQPQHF | TGTGCCAGCAGTTTGGGAGGGTCAAACAATCAGCCCCAGCATTTT
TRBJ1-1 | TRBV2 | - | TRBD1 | CASSGTGRSEAFF | TGTGCCAGCAGTGGGACAGGGAGATCTGAAGCTTTCTTT
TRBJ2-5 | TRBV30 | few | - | CAWSGLGRGETQYF | TGTGCCTGGAGTGGGTTAGGGAGAGGAGAGACCCAGTACTTC
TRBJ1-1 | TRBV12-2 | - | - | CASRSLVPGYTEAFF | TGTGCAAGTCGCTCCCTCGTTCCGGGCTACACTGAAGCTTTCTTT
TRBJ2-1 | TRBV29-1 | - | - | CSVPLLGAYNEQFF | TGCAGCGTCCCGCTACTGGGTGCCTACAATGAGCAGTTCTTC
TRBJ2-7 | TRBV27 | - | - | CASSLSLGSYYEQYF | TGTGCCAGCAGTTTATCGTTGGGGAGCTACTACGAGCAGTACTTC
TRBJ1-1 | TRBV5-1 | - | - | CASSPNDRRNTEAFF | TGCGCCAGCAGCCCAAACGACAGGCGTAACACTGAAGCTTTCTTT